This T cell receptor (beta chain) comes out of a study of OX40 agonist ivuxolimab in advanced cancers. The CDR3 covers 13 residues. Unmatched junction bases numbered 5, after V lost 6 bases and J lost 7 bases. Germline CDR1 reads SNHLY; CDR2 reads FYNNEI. The method was immunoSEQ multiplex PCR; TCRdb's version includes in-frame clones alone and lacks a portion of them. The sample has roughly 82,000 clones, over 80% seen once; the top ten hold approximately 0.85%. This chain uses TRBV2 with TRBJ2-1, with 8 bases that match TRBD1. Sequences were derived from CD4+ or CD8+ T cells sorted from blood, sampled in a trial of the OX40 agonist ivuxolimab. The TCR sequence derives from an adult with an advanced solid tumor such as melanoma, head and neck, liver or kidney cancer. DNA of the CDR3: TGTGCCAGCAGGTTACAGGGGGGAAATGAGCAGTTCTTC. This gives the protein CASRLQGGNEQFF.